This T cell receptor (beta chain) came from a study of identical twins. The CDR3 totals 18 residues. V shed 5 bases and J shed 1 base, with 21 bases lying between them. Germline assignment: CDR1 LNHDA and CDR2 SQIVND (reference sequence). TCRdb independently ran MiXCR on the 5' RACE reads; one entry per CDR3 protein. The table includes approximately 620,000 distinct CDR3 sequences, more than 6.5% detected once. The data also belong to a second study, concerning yellow fever vaccine responses in identical twins. Turning to that study: The T cell response to vaccination in identical twins was reportedly partly convergent and partly personalized.

This sequence joins TRBV19 and TRBJ2-4; no clear D gene. The source of this sequence is a woman younger than 35 in good health. Sequenced material: PBMCs. CDR3 coding DNA: TGTGCCAGTAGTCTAGGAGTAGGGCAAGGAGACGCCAAAAACATTCAGTACTTC. Its protein product is CASSLGVGQGDAKNIQYF.